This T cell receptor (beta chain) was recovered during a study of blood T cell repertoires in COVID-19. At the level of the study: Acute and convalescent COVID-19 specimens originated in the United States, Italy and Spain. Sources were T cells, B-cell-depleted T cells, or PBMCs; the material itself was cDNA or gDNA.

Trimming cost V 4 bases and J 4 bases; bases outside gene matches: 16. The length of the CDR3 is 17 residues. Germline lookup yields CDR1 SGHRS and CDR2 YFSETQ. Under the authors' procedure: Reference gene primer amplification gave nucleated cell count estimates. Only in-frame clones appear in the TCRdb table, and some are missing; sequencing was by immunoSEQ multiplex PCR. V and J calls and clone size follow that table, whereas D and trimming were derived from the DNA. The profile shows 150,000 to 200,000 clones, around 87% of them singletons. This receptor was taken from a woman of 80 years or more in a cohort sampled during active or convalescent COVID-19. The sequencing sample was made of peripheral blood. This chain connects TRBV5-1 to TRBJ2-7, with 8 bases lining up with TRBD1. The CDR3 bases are TGCGCCAGCAGCCCAAGCCCCCCGGGACAGGCCTTTTACGAGCAGTACTTC. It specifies CASSPSPPGQAFYEQYF. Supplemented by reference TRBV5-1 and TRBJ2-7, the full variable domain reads KAGVTQTPRYLIKTRGQQVTLSCSPISGHRSVSWYQQTPGQGLQFLFEYFSETQRNKGNFPGRFSGRQFSNSRSEMNVSTLELGDSALYLCASSPSPPGQAFYEQYFGPGTRLTVT.